This T cell receptor (beta chain) appears in the sequencing data of a study of T cells in Graves' hyperthyroidism and ophthalmopathy. This CDR3 has 13 residues. V shed 5 bases and J shed 9 bases, with 11 bases lying between them. CDR1 is ENHRY, CDR2 SYGVKD, per germline. RNA transcripts served as the template for amplifying TCR beta CDR3 regions. A first-round RT-PCR of the TCR CDR3 used the HTBI primer set. Using its own MiXCR run on the multiplex PCR reads, TCRdb lists one record per CDR3 protein. The sample has 490,000 or so distinct CDR3 sequences, just under 20% seen once. This TCR was sampled from a man aged 35 to 55 with Graves' ophthalmopathy. Specimen: blood. This chain joins TRBV10-3 and TRBJ1-6, with a weak D call TRBD1 (5 bases). Here the CDR3 reads CAISLPGGSPLHF. CDR3 nucleotide sequence: TGTGCCATCAGTCTTCCCGGGGGTTCACCCCTCCACTTT.